Below, 5 T cell receptor beta chains from the same sample are listed, as sequenced in a study of T cell responses to AZD1222 COVID-19 vaccine (dated by TCRdb to the early 2020s). This specimen's time point label, per the study, means: baseline before first vaccination. Libraries were prepared through the immunoSEQ multiplex PCR assay. TCRdb limited this immuneACCESS table to in-frame rearrangements with V and J called. A share of clones is missing; checked studies link under half to unresolved V genes, and the rest is unexplained. This sample is represented by 110,000 to 150,000 clones; more than 85% of them were singletons. The ten largest make up around 3.8% of the sample. The specimen comprised peripheral blood, sampled on day 0 of AZD1222 vaccination. The receptors here all came from an adult in good health.

The chain recombines TRBV12-3 or TRBV12-4 with TRBJ1-1; D not resolved. Trimming pared 10 bases from V and 5 bases from J, leaving 14 bases between. The CDR3 extends over 12 amino acids. The CDR3 DNA sequence: TGTGCCACTCGGACCTTCAGGACTGAAGCTTTCTTT. It specifies CATRTFRTEAFF.

The gene calls are TRBV27 and TRBJ2-1; no clear D. This CDR3 comprises 11 residues. The germline V gene has CDR1 MNHEY and CDR2 SMNVEV (reference sequence). The V end lost 10 bases, the J end lost 9 bases, and 13 bases lay between the germline ends. The CDR3 DNA follows: TGTGCCACGAACATGGGTGGTGAGCAGTTCTTC. Translated, it gives CATNMGGEQFF.

The chain joins TRBV7-8 to TRBJ2-2; weak D call: TRBD1 (5 bases). The length of the CDR3 is 17 residues. Trimming took off 5 bases at V and 4 bases at J, with 20 bases between the two ends. In germline, CDR1 is SGHVS, CDR2 FQNEAQ. The CDR3 DNA sequence: TGTGCCAGCAGCCCACGACTCCGAGACAGTCCCACCGGGGAGCTGTTTTTT. This sequence encodes CASSPRLRDSPTGELFF.

The rearrangement links TRBV7-3 to TRBJ2-1; perhaps TRBD1 as D (5 bases). This CDR3 has 14 amino acids. The V end was cut by 5 bases, the J end by 5 bases, with 13 bases between. Germline CDR1 SGHTA, CDR2 FQGTGA. The CDR3 here is CASSARPRDNEQFF. The CDR3 DNA reads as TGTGCCAGCAGCGCCCGTCCCAGGGACAATGAGCAGTTCTTC.

J is TRBJ2-5 and V is TRBV5-8, with D possibly TRBD2 on 6 matching bases. The V and J ends lost 10 bases and 6 bases respectively, with 19 bases between them. Germline V lookup: CDR1 SGHTS, CDR2 YDEGEE. This CDR3 spans 13 amino acids. This CDR3 reads CASRSEGRKTQYF. Written as DNA, the CDR3 is TGTGCCTCCCGATCAGAGGGGAGGAAGACCCAGTACTTC.